A selection of T cell receptor beta chains follows, all from one sample in a study of shared clonotypes between healthy human individuals. Repertoires were generated with immunoSEQ multiplex PCR, while TCRdb's copy carries only in-frame clones and drops some. The repertoire includes more than 2 million clones, under 97% of them detected once, and roughly 0.13% sits in the top ten. The specimen sequenced was naive CD4+ T cells sorted from blood. The receptors stem from a man between 18 and 35 years old in good health. Each CDR3 is given with its conserved first and last residue. The order of the fields is D gene, V gene, clone size, J gene, CDR3 DNA, CDR3 protein. The D gene is left open where the match is weak. Some rows have no size entry. The others give once, few or many, or a class for an expanded clone.

>.|TRBV19|.|TRBJ2-3
TGTGCCAGTCGGGATGCCTCTAGCACAGATACGCAGTATTTT
CASRDASSTDTQYF
>.|TRBV15|.|TRBJ2-7
TGTGCCACCAGCAGAGATCGTGGGGCACCCTACGAGCAGTACTTC
CATSRDRGAPYEQYF
>.|TRBV30|.|TRBJ1-5
TGTGCCTGGAGTGTAGGGGGGAATCAACCCCAGCATTTT
CAWSVGGNQPQHF
>TRBD1|TRBV19|.|TRBJ2-5
TGTGCCAGTAGTCGGGACAGGCAAGAGACCCAGTACTTC
CASSRDRQETQYF
>.|TRBV6-1|.|TRBJ1-2
TGTGCCAGCAGGGAGATTACACCGTTTGGCTACACCTTC
CASREITPFGYTF
>.|TRBV7-2|.|TRBJ1-1
TGTGCCAGCAGCCTTGGAGGGGGGAACACTGAAGCTTTCTTT
CASSLGGGNTEAFF
>.|TRBV2|.|TRBJ2-2
TGTGCCAGCAGTGAAGCGCCCTCGCCCACCGGGGAGCTGTTTTTT
CASSEAPSPTGELFF
>.|TRBV6-1|.|TRBJ2-1
TGTGCCAGTGGAATCTCCTACAATGAGCAGTTCTTC
CASGISYNEQFF
>.|TRBV7-2|.|TRBJ1-6
TGTGCCAGCAGCTTAATCCCAGGGGTGGGCAATTCACCCCTCCACTTT
CASSLIPGVGNSPLHF
>.|TRBV7-9|.|TRBJ2-5
TGTGCCAGCAGCTTAGTACAGCAAGAGACCCAGTACTTC
CASSLVQQETQYF
>TRBD1|TRBV7-9|.|TRBJ2-3
TGTGCCAGTCACACCCCTCCGGGACAGGGCCTCCATAGCGGAGATACGCAGTATTTT
CASHTPPGQGLHSGDTQYF
>.|TRBV5-1|once|TRBJ2-2
TGCGCCAGCAGCCCGGAGGGCCAGGGGAACACCGGGGAGCTGTTTTTT
CASSPEGQGNTGELFF
>.|TRBV18|few|TRBJ2-5
TGTGCCAGCTCACCACCGATGGGCCAAGAGACCCAGTACTTC
CASSPPMGQETQYF
>.|TRBV2|.|TRBJ1-5
TGTGCCAGCAGCAGACAGAATCAGCCCCAGCATTTT
CASSRQNQPQHF
>TRBD1|TRBV6-1|.|TRBJ1-2
TGTGCCAGCAGTGGGACAGGGGCCTATGGCTACACCTTC
CASSGTGAYGYTF
>.|TRBV7-2|.|TRBJ2-7
TGTGCCAGCAGCTTGGACCGGGGCAGTCTGTACTTC
CASSLDRGSLYF
>.|TRBV5-4|.|TRBJ2-3
TGTGCCAGCAGCTTGGGGGGAGGTAGCACAGATACGCAGTATTTT
CASSLGGGSTDTQYF
>.|TRBV5-1|.|TRBJ1-4
TGCGCCAGCAGCTTGGGCGGGGCCGGAGAAAAACTGTTTTTT
CASSLGGAGEKLFF
>.|TRBV11-2|.|TRBJ2-7
TGTGCCAGCAGCTTAGAGGGCGGGAAATCCTACGAGCAGTACTTC
CASSLEGGKSYEQYF
>TRBD1|TRBV6-1|.|TRBJ2-7
TGTGCCAGCAGTATACAGGGGGGACCCTACGAGCAGTACTTC
CASSIQGGPYEQYF
>TRBD2|TRBV9|.|TRBJ2-3
TGTGCCAGCAGCGTAACTAGCGGGAGGGCCTGGGGAGATACGCAGTATTTT
CASSVTSGRAWGDTQYF
>.|TRBV7-2|.|TRBJ2-1
TGTGCCAGCAGCTTAGCGTTCACGCACAATGAGCAGTTCTTC
CASSLAFTHNEQFF
>TRBD1|TRBV6-4|.|TRBJ1-2
TGTGCCAGCAGTCCTGACAGGGCATATGGCTACACCTTC
CASSPDRAYGYTF
>.|TRBV5-1|.|TRBJ1-4
TGCGCCAGCGGGGCCGGTGCAACTAATGAAAAACTGTTTTTT
CASGAGATNEKLFF
>TRBD1|TRBV6-6|.|TRBJ2-3
TGTGCCAGCAGTTACGGGGACAGGGGAGGCACAGATACGCAGTATTTT
CASSYGDRGGTDTQYF
>.|TRBV18|.|TRBJ1-1
TGTGCCAGCTCACCCGGGACCGCTACCGGGGGAGCTTTCTTT
CASSPGTATGGAFF
>.|TRBV28|.|TRBJ1-1
TGTGCCAGCAGCTCGGGGGGGCGCTGGGCTGAAGCTTTCTTT
CASSSGGRWAEAFF
>.|TRBV15|.|TRBJ1-2
TGTGCCACCAGTAAACCGGGACGGCAAAACTATGGCTACACCTTC
CATSKPGRQNYGYTF
>.|TRBV30|once|TRBJ2-2
TGTGCCTGTGACAGATTTACGAACACCGGGGAGCTGTTTTTT
CACDRFTNTGELFF
>.|TRBV10-3|.|TRBJ1-4
TGTGCCATCAGTGAGTCGAGGGGACAAAACGAAAAACTGTTTTTT
CAISESRGQNEKLFF
>TRBD2|TRBV29-1|.|TRBJ2-3
TGCAGCGTTGAACTTGGACTAGCGGGGTACACAGATACGCAGTATTTT
CSVELGLAGYTDTQYF
>.|TRBV6-6|.|TRBJ1-4
TGTGCCAGCAGTCCCGGGACCCATAATGAAAAACTGTTTTTT
CASSPGTHNEKLFF
>.|TRBV2|.|TRBJ2-1
TGTGCCAGCAGTGGCCCAATTGACGGGCGGAGCTCCTACAATGAGCAGTTCTTC
CASSGPIDGRSSYNEQFF
>TRBD1|TRBV7-3|.|TRBJ2-7
TGTGCCAGCAGCTCCGCCGACGGACAGGGGCGAGGGCAGTACTTC
CASSSADGQGRGQYF
>.|TRBV10-3|.|TRBJ1-1
TGTGCCAGCTCGGAGATGAACACTGAAGCTTTCTTT
CASSEMNTEAFF
>.|TRBV9|once|TRBJ2-1
TGTGCCAGCAGCCTGAACCCTCCAGAGCAGTTCTTC
CASSLNPPEQFF
>.|TRBV7-3|.|TRBJ2-5
TGTGCCAGCAGCCAGGGGGGTCAAGAGACCCAGTACTTC
CASSQGGQETQYF